Below are 11 T cell receptor beta chains sequenced from a single sample in a study of blood T cell repertoires in COVID-19. The assay was immunoSEQ multiplex PCR, and TCRdb's table has in-frame clones only and misses some. The table lists under 300,000 clones, 75% to 95% of them singletons. The sample comprised PBMCs or T cells enriched from blood (not recorded which). All receptors derive from a woman aged 18-29 years who had recovered from COVID-19.

The CDR3 DNA follows: TGTGCCAGCAGCTCCATAGCCAAAAACATTCAGTACTTC. It yields the protein CASSSIAKNIQYF. The chain carries TRBV7-2 and TRBJ2-4; D is unresolved. The CDR3 loop spans 13 amino acids. Germline CDR1 is SGHTA and CDR2 is FQGNSA. Trimming removed 4 bases at V and 0 bases at J, with 4 bases between.

The chain has TRBV25-1 and TRBJ1-2; D is perhaps TRBD1 (5 bases). Trimming took off 3 bases at V and 8 bases at J, with 10 bases between the two ends. Germline V gives CDR1 MGHDK, CDR2 SYGVNS. This CDR3 has 12 residues. The chain's CDR3 is CASSDSPGGYTF. The CDR3 nucleotides read TGTGCCAGCAGTGATTCCCCAGGGGGCTACACCTTC.

The rearrangement joins TRBV3-1 (or the pseudogene TRBV3-2) to TRBJ2-7; 10 bases are a match to TRBD1. With V trimmed by 6 bases and J by 5 bases, 7 bases remained unmatched. CDR1 is LGHDT and CDR2 is YNNKEL in the germline V gene (reference sequence). The CDR3 has 14 residues. CDR3 sequence (DNA): TGTGCCAGCAGTCCTCGGGACAGGGGCAACGAGCAGTACTTC. Residues: CASSPRDRGNEQYF.

The rearrangement joins TRBV6-2 or TRBV6-3 to TRBJ2-1, with 7 bases fitting TRBD1. The CDR3 sequence is 14 residues long. V was pared by 4 bases and J by 3 bases, with 3 bases of the junction left unmatched. Germline V CDR1 and CDR2: MNHEY, SVGEGT. The CDR3 bases are TGTGCCAGCAGTTTCGGACAGGACTACAATGAGCAGTTCTTC. Its protein is CASSFGQDYNEQFF.

The chain combines TRBV29-1 with TRBJ2-3; 13 positions match TRBD2. V gave up 4 bases and J gave up 5 bases; unmatched junction bases: 6. CDR1 is SQVTM, CDR2 ANQGSEA, per germline. The CDR3 sequence is 15 residues long. CDR3 sequence (DNA): TGCAGCGTTGTGGGACTAGCGGGGAAGATAGATACGCAGTATTTT. Its protein product is CSVVGLAGKIDTQYF.

The chain employs TRBV28 and TRBJ1-5, with 9 bases identical to TRBD1. Germline V gives CDR1 MDHEN, CDR2 SYDVKM. CDR3 size: 15 residues. The J segment lost 4 bases and the V segment lost 5 bases, leaving 6 bases of the junction unmatched. The CDR3 DNA reads as TGTGCCAGCAGTATCACGGGACAGGGTAATCAGCCCCAGCATTTT. Translated: CASSITGQGNQPQHF.

The genes are TRBV27 and TRBJ1-6, with a tentative D call TRBD1 (5 bases). Per the germline V gene, CDR1 is MNHEY and CDR2 is SMNVEV (reference sequence). This CDR3 is 14 amino acids long. Deletions cut 2 bases from V and 7 bases from J, with 9 bases between. CDR3 sequence: CASSLRGWNSPLHF. Here the CDR3 DNA reads TGTGCCAGCAGTTTAAGGGGTTGGAATTCACCCCTCCACTTT.

The V call is TRBV28, the J call TRBJ1-2; the D gene is possibly TRBD1 (5 bases). Germline V gene lookup returns CDR1 MDHEN and CDR2 SYDVKM. Deletions cut 2 bases from V and 3 bases from J, with 7 bases between. This CDR3 region has 13 residues. CDR3 protein: CASSLTTDYGYTF. CDR3 bases: TGTGCCAGCAGTTTAACGACAGACTATGGCTACACCTTC.

Concerning this clone: The sample has other DNA sequences that encode this CDR3 too. This sequence joins TRBV27 and TRBJ1-1, with D unresolved. This CDR3 comprises 13 residues. Germline assignment: CDR1 MNHEY and CDR2 SMNVEV (reference sequence). V was cut by 2 bases and J by 5 bases, with 9 bases left in between. CDR3 nucleotides: TGTGCCAGCAGTTTACGAGGGAGTACTGAAGCTTTCTTT. Its protein is CASSLRGSTEAFF.

In its sample, this clone was seen once. The chain has TRBV12-3 or TRBV12-4 and TRBJ1-2; D ambiguous. V gave up 3 bases and J gave up 8 bases, with 13 bases separating them. The CDR3 extends over 13 amino acids. For the CDR3, the DNA is TGTGCCAGCAGTTTTCGGGCCCGGGAAGGCTACACCTTC. Translation gives CASSFRAREGYTF.

V gene TRBV9 combines with J gene TRBJ1-2, with 8 bases matching TRBD1. V trimming: 3 bases; J trimming: 4 bases; junction bases outside the gene matches: 5. Germline V gene data show CDR1 as SGDLS and CDR2 as YYNGEE. This CDR3 is built from 14 residues. The chain's CDR3 is CASSGQGAGYGYTF. The CDR3 region has the DNA TGTGCCAGCAGCGGTCAGGGGGCAGGCTATGGCTACACCTTC.